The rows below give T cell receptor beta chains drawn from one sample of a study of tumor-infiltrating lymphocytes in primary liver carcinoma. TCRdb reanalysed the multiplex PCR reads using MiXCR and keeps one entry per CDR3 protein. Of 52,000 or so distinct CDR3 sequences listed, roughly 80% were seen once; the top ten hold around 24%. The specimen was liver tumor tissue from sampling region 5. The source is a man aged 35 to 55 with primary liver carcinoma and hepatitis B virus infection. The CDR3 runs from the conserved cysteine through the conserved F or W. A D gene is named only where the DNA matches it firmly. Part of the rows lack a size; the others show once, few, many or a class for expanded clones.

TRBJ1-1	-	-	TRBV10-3	CAIREWENTEAFF	TGTGCCATCAGGGAGTGGGAGAACACTGAAGCTTTCTTT
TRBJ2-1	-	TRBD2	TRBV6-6	CASSYQGGGPSNEQFF	TGTGCCAGCAGTTACCAGGGCGGGGGGCCCAGCAATGAGCAGTTCTTT
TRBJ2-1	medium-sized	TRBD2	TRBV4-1	CASSPLSGIHNEQFF	TGCGCCAGCAGCCCTCTTAGCGGGATTCACAATGAGCAGTTCTTC
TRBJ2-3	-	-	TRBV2	CASRPNITDTQYF	TGTGCCAGCAGGCCCAATATCACAGATACACAGTATTTT
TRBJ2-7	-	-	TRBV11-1	CASRRKRSCEQYF	TGTGCCAGCAGGAGGAAGCGATCATGCGAGCAGTACTTC
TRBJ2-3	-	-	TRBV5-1	CASSLGHNTDVQYF	TGCGCCAGCAGCTTGGGACACAACACAGATGTGCAGTATTTT
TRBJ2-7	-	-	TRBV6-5	CASSYWGAPAEQYF	TGTGCCAGCAGTTACTGGGGGGCGCCGGCCGAGCAGTACTTC
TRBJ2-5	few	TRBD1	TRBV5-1	CASSLPGGEGEAQYF	TGCGCCAGCAGCCTTCCAGGGGGCGAAGGAGAGGCCCAGTACTTC
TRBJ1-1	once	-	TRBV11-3	CASSLAVGTEAFF	TGTGCCAGCAGCTTAGCAGTCGGCACTGAAGCTTTCTTT
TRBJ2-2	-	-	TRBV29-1	CSGATGSGSGEQFF	TGCAGCGGTGCGACAGGCAGTGGCTCCGGGGAGCAGTTTTTT
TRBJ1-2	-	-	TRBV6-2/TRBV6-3	CASALGYGYTF	TGTGCCAGCGCCCTAGGCTATGGCTACACGTTC
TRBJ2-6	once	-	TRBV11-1	CASSHPRPSGVNVLSF	TGTGCCAGTAGCCACCCGAGGCCCTCTGGGGTCAACGTCCTGTCTTTC
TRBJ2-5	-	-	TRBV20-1	CSTYSETQYF	TGCAGTACTTACTCAGAGACCCAGTACTTC
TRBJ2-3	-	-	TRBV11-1	CVSSSGGSSVGVRTHTQYF	TGTGTCAGCAGCTCTGGGGGAAGCTCTGTTGGAGTCCGCACACATACGCAGTATTTT
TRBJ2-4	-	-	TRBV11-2	CANSLDRTALAKNIQYF	TGTGCCAACAGCTTAGACCGGACAGCCCTAGCCAAGAACATTCAGTACTTC
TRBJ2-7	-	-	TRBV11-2	CADSSNRNFYEQYF	TGTGCCGACAGCTCTAACAGGAACTTCTACGAGCAGTACTTC
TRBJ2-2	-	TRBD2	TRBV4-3	CASSQDSPGLAGLGQLFF	TGCGCTAGCAGCCAAGATAGCCCGGGACTAGCGGGACTGGGGCAGCTGTTTTTT
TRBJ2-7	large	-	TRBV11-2	CASSLAQVVHEQYF	TGTGCCAGCAGCTTAGCTCAGGTCGTCCACGAGCAGTACTTC
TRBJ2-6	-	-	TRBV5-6	CARSSVGVLTF	TGTGCCAGGAGCTCCGTGGGCGTCCTGACTTTT
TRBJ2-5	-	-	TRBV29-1	CGVAPLMGTGETQYF	TGCGGCGTTGCCCCTCTTATGGGAACGGGAGAGACCCAGTACTTC
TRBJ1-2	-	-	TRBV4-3	CASSQGRGSNYGYIF	TGCGCCAGCAGCCAAGGGAGGGGGTCTAACTATGGCTACATCTTC